What follows describes a single T cell receptor (beta chain). This clonotype was detected many times. This receptor's antigen is unknown. No clone much larger than this one lies a single base away; base qualities are absent. Library construction relied on multiplex PCR. TCRdb names Illumina HiSeq 4000 as the instrument used. TCR beta libraries were built with iRepertoire HTBI primers and Arm-PCR amplification of CDR3 regions. Before sequencing, the PCR products went through gel purification. The authors' analysis ran thus. Across samples, 62 TRBV and 13 to 15 TRBJ segments were identified and used for gene usage analysis of CDR3 amino acid clonotypes. COPE and FqMerger were used to merge filtered high-quality paired reads into contigs. BLAST was used to align contigs to IMGT TRBV, TRBD and TRBJ reference genes, and CDR3 was defined according to IMGT. Any clonotype with a frequency above 0.1% was classified as a highly expanded clone. Repertoire diversity was measured by Shannon entropy, and V-J evenness by the Gini coefficient. A clonotype found in more than one individual was treated as public. TCRdb trimmed public reads at Q25 via fastp, called clones via MiXCR and kept in-frame beta chains. Rows with a matching CDR3 protein are joined into one entry that keeps the most common DNA and genes. For this entry, the V and J calls and clone size follow TCRdb and not the study's own pipeline. The sample table holds hundreds of thousands of distinct CDR3 sequences, of which 30% were seen once. The ten largest clones capture roughly 41% of the sample.

This specimen belongs to a study of regulatory T cells in long-lasting Graves disease (dated by TCRdb to the early 2020s). For context, the study as a whole: Persistent Graves' disease was defined as antithyroid drug treatment for over 5 years with persistently positive TSH receptor autoantibodies. Persistent Graves' disease patients were compared with newly diagnosed Graves' disease patients by peripheral blood TCR sequencing and RNA sequencing. The study was conducted in China and was registered as a clinical trial. A total of about 33 samples underwent TCR sequencing, from around 13 patients with persistent Graves' disease and some 20 patients with newly diagnosed Graves' disease. On average, persistent Graves' disease patients in the clinical cohort had been on antithyroid drugs for eight to twelve years. Paper-wide results and their limitations: Peripheral blood alone was examined, since thyroid tissue, which constituted the primary lesion, could not be accessed. Patients with persistent disease shared more public clonotypes (approximately 2,500) than newly diagnosed patients did (approximately 990). Persistent Graves' disease patients showed lower TCR Shannon entropy and fewer highly expanded clones than newly diagnosed patients, suggesting clonal expansion. Sequencing and analysis were limited to the TCR beta chain. Persistent disease showed preferential use of TRBV28, TRBJ1-2 and TRBJ2-5, whereas newly diagnosed disease favored TRBV20-1 and TRBJ2-1. The authors acknowledged the small sample size as a limitation that may reduce accuracy.

The CDR3, from cysteine to phenylalanine, totals 16 residues. Only the CDR3 portion is preserved as DNA: 48 bases, with reading frame beginning at the first base. The germline V gene yields MDHEN for CDR1 and SYDVKM for CDR2. Relative to germline, V is 2 bases shorter and J is 4 bases shorter, with 17 bases between their ends. In light of the paper, this sample's time point label describes: persistent/refractory GD, antithyroid drugs over 5 years with positive TRAb. For both TCR sequencing and RNA sequencing, RNA was extracted from PBMCs in TRIzol. Graves' disease was diagnosed according to American Thyroid Association guidelines. Patients for the study were recruited at an endocrinology department in Xi'an, China. Each patient gave around 9 milliliters of peripheral blood, collected in an EDTA anticoagulant tube. Ficoll Paque Plus density gradient separation was used to isolate PBMCs, and no additional T cell sorting was done. An Agilent 2100 Bioanalyzer and agarose gel were used to check RNA quality, while a NanoDrop 2000 measured RNA concentration.

This receptor was taken from a female donor with Graves disease. The specimen was peripheral blood mononuclear cells (PBMCs), collected when the disease was refractory, from a patient treated with antithyroid drugs. The chain joins TRBV28 to TRBJ1-1, with TRBD1 perhaps the D gene, on 5 matching bases. The CDR3 protein is CASSLGGWGGGTEAFF. The nucleotide sequence reads as follows: TGTGCCAGCAGTTTAGGAGGTTGGGGGGGTGGCACTGAAGCTTTCTTT.